Listed below are T cell receptor beta chains from one sample, sequenced in a study of blood T cell repertoires in COVID-19. Measured with immunoSEQ multiplex PCR; TCRdb has only the in-frame clones, and not every one. The sample carries about 78,000 clones, around four fifths recorded once. Sequencing input: peripheral blood. Receptors were obtained from a human donor in a cohort sampled during active COVID-19. CDR3s include the opening cysteine and the closing phenylalanine or tryptophan. A D gene is named only where the DNA matches it firmly. Some rows mark clone size as missing; the rest say once, few, many or name a class of expanded clone.

d_call,v_call,clone_size,j_call,cdr3_nt,cdr3_aa
NA,TRBV13,NA,TRBJ2-7,TGTGCCAGCAGCACCCGGTTACCCCCCTACGAGCAGTACTTC,CASSTRLPPYEQYF
TRBD1,TRBV5-8,NA,TRBJ2-7,TGTGCCAGCAGCAGGGACAGGCCCTACGAGCAGTACTTC,CASSRDRPYEQYF
NA,TRBV28,few,TRBJ1-2,TGTGCCAGCACCTCGACAGCTTATGGTGGCTACACCTTC,CASTSTAYGGYTF
NA,TRBV10-2,NA,TRBJ2-2,TGCGCCAGCAGTGAGTGGGGGGCAGGGGGGTCCTTGGAGCTGTTTTTT,CASSEWGAGGSLELFF
NA,TRBV21-1,many,TRBJ1-4,TGTGCCAGCAGCAAACTGTCAGTCTGTGAAAAACTGTTTTTT,CASSKLSVCEKLFF
TRBD1,TRBV4-2,NA,TRBJ2-2,TGTGCCAGCAGCCAAGGGGGACAGGACACCGGGGAGCTGTTTTTT,CASSQGGQDTGELFF
TRBD1,TRBV7-2,once,TRBJ2-7,TGTGCCAGCAGCTTAGGACCACAGGGGATCAGCTCCTACGAGCAGTACTTC,CASSLGPQGISSYEQYF
TRBD1,TRBV4-2,NA,TRBJ2-6,TGTGCCAGCAGCCAAGATTTTAGGGGGCCCCACCTCTCTGGGGCCAACGTCCTGACTTTC,CASSQDFRGPHLSGANVLTF
NA,TRBV4-1,NA,TRBJ1-6,TGCGCCAGCAGCTACCTACAACCGCAGGGTACCTATAATTCACCCCTCCACTTT,CASSYLQPQGTYNSPLHF
TRBD1,TRBV6-5,NA,TRBJ2-7,TGTGCCAGCAGTCCGGACAGGGGGAGCTCCTACGAGCAGTACTTC,CASSPDRGSSYEQYF
TRBD2,TRBV18,few,TRBJ2-7,TGTGCCAGCTCACCGGGAGGGAACTACGAGCAGTACTTC,CASSPGGNYEQYF
NA,TRBV19,once,TRBJ1-2,TGTGCCAGTAGTCTCCGGGACACAGACTATGGCTACACCTTC,CASSLRDTDYGYTF
NA,TRBV9,few,TRBJ2-6,TGTGCCAGCAGCGACCTATTGACAGCCTCTGGGGCCAACGTCCTGACTTTC,CASSDLLTASGANVLTF
TRBD2,TRBV2,NA,TRBJ2-7,TGTGCCAGCACCCTGGGACTAGCTTACGAGCAGTACTTC,CASTLGLAYEQYF
NA,TRBV19,once,TRBJ2-7,TGTGCCAGTACCCCGACAGCCATCTCCTACGAGCAGTACTTC,CASTPTAISYEQYF
TRBD1,TRBV3-1/TRBV3-2,few,TRBJ2-5,TGTGCCAGCAGCCAAGATCGAGGGACAGGGGGAGAGACCCAGTACTTC,CASSQDRGTGGETQYF
TRBD1,TRBV24-1,NA,TRBJ1-5,TGTGCCACCAGTGAAACAGGGGGCCACAGCAATCAGCCCCAGCATTTT,CATSETGGHSNQPQHF
NA,TRBV30,few,TRBJ2-5,TGTGCCTGGAGTGTATGGGCTGGTAGCGCAGAGACCCAGTACTTC,CAWSVWAGSAETQYF
NA,TRBV18,NA,TRBJ2-1,TGTGCCAGCTCACCTTTTTCTAGCTCCTACAATGAGCAGTTCTTC,CASSPFSSSYNEQFF
NA,TRBV9,NA,TRBJ2-2,TGTGCCAGCGAATCAGGACTGGCGACCGGGGAGCTGTTTTTT,CASESGLATGELFF
NA,TRBV4-3,NA,TRBJ1-5,TGCGCCAGCAGCCAAGATAGCGCACGAGATCAGCCCCAGCATTTT,CASSQDSARDQPQHF
TRBD1,TRBV19,few,TRBJ1-2,TGTGCCAGTAGTATACGTCGGCAGGGGGGCAGCTATGGCTACACCTTC,CASSIRRQGGSYGYTF
TRBD2,TRBV28,NA,TRBJ2-7,TGTGCCAGCAGCCCCCCGGGCGGGGGGTTGTCCTACGAGCAGTACTTC,CASSPPGGGLSYEQYF
TRBD1,TRBV2,once,TRBJ1-2,TGTGCCACCAAAGGGACAGGGCTATATGGCTACACCTTC,CATKGTGLYGYTF
TRBD1,TRBV9,NA,TRBJ2-7,TGTGCCAGCAGCGCGGGACAGGGAATCATCGGATACGAGCAGTACTTC,CASSAGQGIIGYEQYF
NA,TRBV9,NA,TRBJ1-1,TGTGCCAGCAGCGTAGGAACAGCCTCCACTGAAGCTTTCTTT,CASSVGTASTEAFF
TRBD1,TRBV19,NA,TRBJ1-6,TGTGCCAGTAGCTGGGGGACAGGGGGGTCACCCCTCCACTTT,CASSWGTGGSPLHF
NA,TRBV10-3,NA,TRBJ1-1,TGTGCCATGTCCCAGGGATACACTGAAGCTTTCTTT,CAMSQGYTEAFF
TRBD2,TRBV11-3,NA,TRBJ2-1,TGTGCCAGCAGCTGGGCGGGGGGGCAATCCTACAATGAGCAGTTCTTC,CASSWAGGQSYNEQFF
TRBD1,TRBV27,NA,TRBJ1-1,TGTGCCAGCAGTCTTATGGGGGGGACAGGGGAAGCTTTCTTT,CASSLMGGTGEAFF
TRBD1,TRBV2,NA,TRBJ2-2,TGTGCCAGCACGGACAGGGGCACCACCGGGGAGCTGTTTTTT,CASTDRGTTGELFF
TRBD1,TRBV2,few,TRBJ1-2,TGTGCCAGCAAGGGACAGGCCCTAGTCTATGGCTACACCTTC,CASKGQALVYGYTF
NA,TRBV2,NA,TRBJ2-1,TGTGCCAGCACCGGGGGGCCAAGCTCCTACAATGAGCAGTTCTTC,CASTGGPSSYNEQFF
TRBD2,TRBV5-1,NA,TRBJ2-3,TGCGCCAGCGGCGGGGGGCCCACAGATACGCAGTATTTT,CASGGGPTDTQYF
NA,TRBV5-1,NA,TRBJ2-6,TGCGCCAGCAGACAGGTCCCCTCTGGGGCCAACGTCCTGACTTTC,CASRQVPSGANVLTF
TRBD2,TRBV19,few,TRBJ2-3,TGTGCCAGTAGTAAGCTAGCGGGGGGGCTCGGCACAGATACGCAGTATTTT,CASSKLAGGLGTDTQYF
TRBD1,TRBV19,once,TRBJ2-3,TGTGCCAGTAGTATAGAGGCTAGGGGACAGGGGCGGAATACGCAGTATTTT,CASSIEARGQGRNTQYF
NA,TRBV2,NA,TRBJ1-1,TGTGCCAGCAGGGTGGCATTGAACACTGAAGCTTTCTTT,CASRVALNTEAFF
TRBD1,TRBV11-3,few,TRBJ2-7,TGTGCCAGCAGTTTTCGACAGGGCTTCTACGAGCAGTACTTC,CASSFRQGFYEQYF
NA,TRBV11-2,NA,TRBJ2-7,TGTGCCAGCAGCTTACAACAGGGCGGCTACGAGCAGTACTTC,CASSLQQGGYEQYF
NA,TRBV5-6,NA,TRBJ2-5,TGTGCCAGCAGCTTGGCTACAGGTGGAGAGACCCAGTACTTC,CASSLATGGETQYF
NA,TRBV7-2,NA,TRBJ2-7,TGTGCCAGCAGCTATCAGGGGACCTCCTACGAGCAGTACTTC,CASSYQGTSYEQYF
TRBD1,TRBV27,NA,TRBJ1-2,TGTGCCAGCAGGCAGACAGGGAACTATGGCTACACCTTC,CASRQTGNYGYTF
TRBD2,TRBV2,NA,TRBJ2-3,TGTGCCAGCAGTACCTCCACAGAGGCGGGGGGGAGCACAGATACGCAGTATTTT,CASSTSTEAGGSTDTQYF
TRBD2,TRBV5-1,few,TRBJ2-7,TGCGCCAGCAGCGCCTTAGGCGGGGGGTTAAACAACGAGCAGTACTTC,CASSALGGGLNNEQYF
TRBD1,TRBV7-9,NA,TRBJ2-6,TGTGCCAGCAGCCCCACAGGGGGCGCTGGGGCCAACGTCCTGACTTTC,CASSPTGGAGANVLTF
NA,TRBV7-8,NA,TRBJ2-1,TGTGCCAGCAGCTTAAACGGGATTGGGGAAGTTGAGCAGTTCTTC,CASSLNGIGEVEQFF
NA,TRBV6-5,NA,TRBJ2-6,TGTGCCAGCAGTCCGGGACACTCTGGGGCCAACGTCCTGACTTTC,CASSPGHSGANVLTF
NA,TRBV18,NA,TRBJ1-3,TGTGCCAGCTCACCTAGTCGGTTTGGAAACACCATATATTTT,CASSPSRFGNTIYF
TRBD1,TRBV2,NA,TRBJ1-1,TGTGCCAGCAGAACCCCGGGACAGGGGGCTTACACTGAAGCTTTCTTT,CASRTPGQGAYTEAFF
NA,TRBV30,few,TRBJ2-2,TGTGCCTGGAGTGTTAGCTTCACCGGGGAGCTGTTTTTT,CAWSVSFTGELFF
TRBD1,TRBV7-2,few,TRBJ2-7,TGTGCCAGCAGCTACGACAGGGGTACCGAGCAGTACTTC,CASSYDRGTEQYF